This T cell receptor (beta chain) was sequenced for a study of blood T cells in healthy people across ages. The V end lost 6 bases, the J end lost 7 bases, and 15 bases lay between the germline ends. This CDR3 is built from 14 residues. This clonotype has just a few counts. Combining a sample-barcoded 5' primer with a J-beta primer mix, a second PCR ran for roughly 7 to 12 cycles. One entry per CDR3 protein, called by TCRdb with MiXCR from the 5' RACE reads. The data contain around 800,000 distinct CDR3 sequences, approximately 24% of them singletons. These data were also filed under a second study, of T cells of mothers and their children. Turning to that study: Relative to unrelated pairs, biologically related mother-child dyads exhibited marginally greater, non-significant overlap.

The receptor's source is a boy aged 10-17 years in good health. V usage is TRBV12-3 or TRBV12-4 and J usage is TRBJ1-4; D possibly corresponds to TRBD1 (5 bases). Sequenced sample: blood. The CDR3 sequence is CASSPRAAGEKLFF. The DNA for the CDR3 is TGTGCCAGCAGCCCCAGGGCCGCGGGTGAAAAACTGTTTTTT.